This T cell receptor (beta chain) emerged from a study of blood T cell repertoires in COVID-19. At the level of the study: COVID-19 samples collected from the United States, Italy and Spain covered acute and convalescent phases. The cDNA or gDNA used as material had been derived from T cells, B-cell-depleted T cells, or PBMCs.

As originally analysed: Amplification of reference gene primers was used by the study to estimate nucleated cell counts. The protocol was immunoSEQ multiplex PCR, while the TCRdb copy is restricted to in-frame clones and leaves out a portion. V and J calls plus clone size are reproduced from that table; the DNA served to infer D and trimming. This sample has roughly 190,000 clones; 80% to 95% occur once, and the top ten carry approximately 0.56%. The sequence derives from a middle-aged man with acute or convalescent COVID-19. The material sequenced was peripheral blood.

CDR3 sequence (DNA): TGCGCCAGCAGTCCCAGGGGGACAGGGGACACTGAAGCTTTCTTT. Protein sequence: CASSPRGTGDTEAFF. This rearrangement joins TRBV4-1 to TRBJ1-1; 10 bases align to TRBD1. Germline V gene sequence: CDR1 MGHRA, CDR2 YSYEKL. J was trimmed by 3 bases and V by 6 bases; bases with no gene match: 7. This CDR3 is built from 15 residues.